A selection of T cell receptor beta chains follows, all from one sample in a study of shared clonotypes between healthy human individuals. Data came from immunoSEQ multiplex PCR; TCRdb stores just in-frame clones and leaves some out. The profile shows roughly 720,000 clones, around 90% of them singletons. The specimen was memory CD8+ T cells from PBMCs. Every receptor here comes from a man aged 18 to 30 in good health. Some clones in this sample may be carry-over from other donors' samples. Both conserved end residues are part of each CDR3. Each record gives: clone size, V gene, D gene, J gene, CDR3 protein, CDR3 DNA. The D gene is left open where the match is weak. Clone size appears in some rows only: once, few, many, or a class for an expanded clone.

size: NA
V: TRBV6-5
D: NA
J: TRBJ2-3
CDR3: CASSYFWNRPDTQYF
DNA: TGTGCCAGCAGTTACTTCTGGAACCGCCCAGATACGCAGTATTTT

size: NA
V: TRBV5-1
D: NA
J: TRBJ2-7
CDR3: CASSWAAILPYEQYF
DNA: TGCGCCAGCAGCTGGGCCGCTATTTTACCCTACGAGCAGTACTTC

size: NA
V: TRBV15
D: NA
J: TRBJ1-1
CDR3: CATADRRNTEAFF
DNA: TGTGCCACGGCCGACAGGCGAAACACTGAAGCTTTCTTT

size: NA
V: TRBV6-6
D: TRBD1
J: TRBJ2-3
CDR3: CASSPTGWGTDTQYF
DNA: TGTGCCAGCAGCCCGACAGGGTGGGGCACAGATACGCAGTATTTT

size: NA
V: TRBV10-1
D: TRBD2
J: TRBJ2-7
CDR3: CASSEVAGYEQYF
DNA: TGCGCCAGCAGTGAGGTAGCGGGATACGAGCAGTACTTC

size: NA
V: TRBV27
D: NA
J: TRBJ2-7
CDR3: CASSPTGDLKQYF
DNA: TGTGCCAGCAGTCCCACGGGGGATTTGAAGCAGTACTTC

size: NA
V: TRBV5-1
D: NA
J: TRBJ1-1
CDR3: CASSLAGNSEAFF
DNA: TGCGCCAGCAGCTTGGCCGGGAACTCTGAAGCTTTCTTT

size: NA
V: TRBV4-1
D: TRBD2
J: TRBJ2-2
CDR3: CASSQGPAGGTGELFF
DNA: TGCGCCAGCAGCCAAGGGCCAGCGGGGGGCACCGGGGAGCTGTTTTTT

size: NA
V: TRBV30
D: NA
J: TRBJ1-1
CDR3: CAWSAGGNTEAFF
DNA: TGTGCCTGGAGTGCCGGCGGTAACACTGAAGCTTTCTTT

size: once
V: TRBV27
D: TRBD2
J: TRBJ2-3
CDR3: CASGFIAGTPGPTTDTQYF
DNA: TGTGCCAGCGGTTTTATAGCGGGTACTCCAGGCCCAACCACAGATACGCAGTATTTT

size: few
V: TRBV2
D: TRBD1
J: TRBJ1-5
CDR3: CASRGMTGGNQPQHF
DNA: TGTGCCAGCAGGGGGATGACAGGGGGGAATCAGCCCCAGCATTTT

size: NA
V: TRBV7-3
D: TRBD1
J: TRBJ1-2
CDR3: CASSLAPGQASGYTF
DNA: TGTGCCAGCAGCTTAGCTCCGGGACAGGCATCTGGCTACACCTTC

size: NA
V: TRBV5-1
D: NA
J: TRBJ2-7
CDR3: CASSFISGGEPRGQYF
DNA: TGCGCCAGCAGCTTCATTTCAGGCGGTGAACCCAGGGGGCAGTACTTC

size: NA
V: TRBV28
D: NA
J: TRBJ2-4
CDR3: CASSSRTVSPGLAKNIQYF
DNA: TGTGCCAGCAGTTCCCGGACAGTTTCCCCGGGGCTGGCCAAAAACATTCAGTACTTC

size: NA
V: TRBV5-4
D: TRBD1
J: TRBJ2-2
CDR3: CASSWDRDTGELFF
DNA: TGTGCCAGCAGCTGGGACAGGGACACCGGGGAGCTGTTTTTT

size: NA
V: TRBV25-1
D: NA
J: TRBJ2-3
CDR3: CASSGGPGSTDTQYF
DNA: TGTGCCAGCAGTGGGGGACCGGGTAGCACAGATACGCAGTATTTT

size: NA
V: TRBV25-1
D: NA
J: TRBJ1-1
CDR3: CASSASGGYTEAFF
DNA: TGTGCCAGCAGTGCCTCGGGTGGGTACACTGAAGCTTTCTTT

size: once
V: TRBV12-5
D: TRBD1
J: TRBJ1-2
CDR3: CASGLVPGTDYGYTF
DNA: TGTGCTAGTGGTTTGGTACCCGGGACAGACTATGGCTACACCTTC

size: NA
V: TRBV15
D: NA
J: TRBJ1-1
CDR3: CATSGDYEGGNEAFF
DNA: TGTGCCACCAGCGGGGACTATGAGGGAGGGAATGAAGCTTTCTTT

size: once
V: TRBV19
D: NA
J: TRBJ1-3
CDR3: CASSIVKGAGNTIYF
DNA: TGTGCCAGTAGTATAGTCAAGGGTGCCGGAAACACCATATATTTT

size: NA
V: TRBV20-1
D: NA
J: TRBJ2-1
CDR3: CSAPRGNEQFF
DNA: TGCAGTGCCCCACGGGGAAATGAGCAGTTCTTC

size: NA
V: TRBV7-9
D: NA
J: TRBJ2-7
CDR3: CASSLATSGVLMDEQYF
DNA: TGTGCCAGCAGCTTAGCGACTTCTGGGGTACTGATGGACGAGCAGTACTTC

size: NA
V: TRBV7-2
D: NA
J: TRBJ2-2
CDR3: CASSSILAWNTGELFF
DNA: TGTGCCAGCAGCTCGATACTAGCCTGGAACACCGGGGAGCTGTTTTTT

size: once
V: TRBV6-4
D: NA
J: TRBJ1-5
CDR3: CASSEGSNQPQHF
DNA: TGTGCCAGCAGTGAAGGTAGCAATCAGCCCCAGCATTTT

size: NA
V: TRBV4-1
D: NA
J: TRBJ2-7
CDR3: CASMRAAYEQYF
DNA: TGCGCCAGTATGAGGGCAGCGTACGAGCAGTACTTC

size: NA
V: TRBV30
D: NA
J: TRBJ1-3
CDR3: CAWTQVSGNTIYF
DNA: TGTGCCTGGACTCAGGTCTCTGGAAACACCATATATTTT

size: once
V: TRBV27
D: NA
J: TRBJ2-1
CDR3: CASSYVGASNEQFF
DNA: TGTGCCAGCAGTTACGTGGGGGCTAGCAATGAGCAGTTCTTC

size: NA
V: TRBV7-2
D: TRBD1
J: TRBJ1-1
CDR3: CASSTHTGGHTEAFF
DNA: TGTGCCAGCAGCACCCATACAGGGGGTCACACTGAAGCTTTCTTT

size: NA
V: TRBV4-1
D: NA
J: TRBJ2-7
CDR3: CASSQGQARGYEQYF
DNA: TGCGCCAGCAGCCAAGGGCAGGCACGGGGCTACGAGCAGTACTTC

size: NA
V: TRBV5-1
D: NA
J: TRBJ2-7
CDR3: CASSLTRQVDEQYF
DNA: TGCGCCAGCAGCTTGACTCGTCAGGTCGACGAGCAGTACTTC

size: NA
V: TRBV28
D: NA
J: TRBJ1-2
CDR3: CASSLEGPYGYTF
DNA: TGTGCCAGCAGTTTGGAGGGTCCTTATGGCTACACCTTC

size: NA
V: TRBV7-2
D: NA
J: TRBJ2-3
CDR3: CASSNDPRDTQYF
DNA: TGTGCCAGCAGCAACGACCCACGGGATACGCAGTATTTT

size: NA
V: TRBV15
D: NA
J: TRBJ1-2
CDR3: CATSPRASDGYTF
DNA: TGTGCCACCAGCCCGCGGGCCTCTGATGGCTACACCTTC

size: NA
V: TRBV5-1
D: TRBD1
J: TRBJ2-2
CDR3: CASRIGSGQGFGELFF
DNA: TGCGCCAGCAGGATCGGGTCGGGACAGGGGTTCGGGGAGCTGTTTTTT

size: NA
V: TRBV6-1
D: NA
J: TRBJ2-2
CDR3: CASSELGQGVGELFF
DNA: TGTGCCAGCAGTGAATTGGGGCAAGGAGTAGGAGAGCTGTTTTTT

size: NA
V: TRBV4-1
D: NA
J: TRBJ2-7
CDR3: CASSQVGLPSYEQYF
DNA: TGCGCCAGCAGCCAAGTAGGACTACCCTCCTACGAGCAGTACTTC

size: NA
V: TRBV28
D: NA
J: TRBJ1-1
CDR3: CASSWQFYTEAFF
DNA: TGTGCCAGCAGTTGGCAGTTTTATACTGAAGCTTTCTTT

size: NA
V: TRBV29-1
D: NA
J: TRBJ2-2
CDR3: CSVESGVGQNTGELFF
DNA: TGCAGCGTTGAATCTGGTGTTGGGCAGAACACCGGGGAGCTGTTTTTT

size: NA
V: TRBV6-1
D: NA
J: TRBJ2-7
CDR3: CASSEADGAESYEQYF
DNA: TGTGCCAGCAGTGAAGCAGATGGGGCTGAATCCTACGAGCAGTACTTC

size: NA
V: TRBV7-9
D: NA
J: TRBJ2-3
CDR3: CASSLTADTQYF
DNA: TGTGCCAGCAGCTTAACAGCAGATACGCAGTATTTT

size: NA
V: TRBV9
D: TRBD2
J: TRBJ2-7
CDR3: CASSVGGGTYEQYF
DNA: TGTGCCAGCAGCGTAGGCGGGGGTACGTACGAGCAGTACTTC

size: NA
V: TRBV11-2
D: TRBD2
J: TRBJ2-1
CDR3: CASSLGRASGYNEQFF
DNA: TGTGCCAGCAGCTTAGGAAGGGCTAGCGGTTACAATGAGCAGTTCTTC